A single T cell receptor (beta chain) is shown here with its context. In the source study's methods: Using reference gene primer amplification, nucleated cell counts were estimated. Produced via immunoSEQ multiplex PCR; TCRdb's table is partial and in-frame only. From that table come the V and J calls and clone size; the DNA was used to work out D and trimming. The table has about 130,000 clones, 65% to 90% seen once. The source of the sample is a study of blood T cell repertoires in COVID-19. Study-wide background: The samples span acute and convalescent COVID-19 from the United States, Italy and Spain. T cells, B-cell-depleted T cells, or PBMCs supplied cDNA or gDNA.

The sequencing input was peripheral blood. The receptor was derived from a man older than 75 with active or convalescent COVID-19.

The CDR3 is CASSLESRGEKLFF. The CDR3 nucleotides read TGCGCCAGCAGCTTGGAGTCAAGAGGTGAAAAACTGTTTTTT. The chain joins TRBV5-1 to TRBJ1-4, with unresolved D. The CDR3 is made up of 14 amino acids. Germline CDR1 SGHRS, CDR2 YFSETQ. Trimming pared 0 bases from V and 7 bases from J, leaving 10 bases between.